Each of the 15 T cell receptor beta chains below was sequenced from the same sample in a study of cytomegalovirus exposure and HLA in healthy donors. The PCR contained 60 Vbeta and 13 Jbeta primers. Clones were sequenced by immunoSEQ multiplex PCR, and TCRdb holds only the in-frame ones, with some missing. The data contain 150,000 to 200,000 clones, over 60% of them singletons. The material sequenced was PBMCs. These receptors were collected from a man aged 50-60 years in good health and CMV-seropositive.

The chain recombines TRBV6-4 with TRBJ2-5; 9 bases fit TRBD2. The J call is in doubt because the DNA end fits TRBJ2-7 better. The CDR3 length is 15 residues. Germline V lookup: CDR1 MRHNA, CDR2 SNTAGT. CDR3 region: CASTGVTSGDYEQYF. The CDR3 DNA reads TGTGCCAGCACCGGGGTGACTAGCGGCGACTACGAGCAGTACTTC.

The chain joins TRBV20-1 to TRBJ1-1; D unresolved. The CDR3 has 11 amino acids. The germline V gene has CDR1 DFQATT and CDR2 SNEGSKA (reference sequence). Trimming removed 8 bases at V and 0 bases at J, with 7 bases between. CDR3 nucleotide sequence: TGCAGTACTCACTTGAACACTGAAGCTTTCTTT. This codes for CSTHLNTEAFF.

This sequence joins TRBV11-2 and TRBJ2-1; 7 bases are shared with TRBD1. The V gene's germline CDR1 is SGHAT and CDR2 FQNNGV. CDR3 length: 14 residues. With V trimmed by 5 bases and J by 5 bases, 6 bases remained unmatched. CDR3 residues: CASSTGAINNEQFF. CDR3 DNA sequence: TGTGCCAGCAGCACAGGGGCGATCAACAATGAGCAGTTCTTC.

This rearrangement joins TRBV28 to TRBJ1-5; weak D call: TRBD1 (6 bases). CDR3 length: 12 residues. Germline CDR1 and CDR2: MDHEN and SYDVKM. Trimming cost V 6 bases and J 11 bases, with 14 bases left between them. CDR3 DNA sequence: TGTGCCAGCAGCCCGGGGGGCCATGCCCAGCATTTT. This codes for CASSPGGHAQHF.

CDR3 protein: CASTQGMGYGYTF. DNA for the CDR3: TGTGCCAGCACCCAGGGAATGGGCTATGGCTACACCTTC. The chain joins TRBV6-5 to TRBJ1-2, with D possibly matching TRBD1 (5 bases). V was trimmed by 7 bases and J by 4 bases, leaving 13 bases between them. Germline V gene data show CDR1 as MNHEY and CDR2 as SVGAGI. This CDR3 has 13 residues.

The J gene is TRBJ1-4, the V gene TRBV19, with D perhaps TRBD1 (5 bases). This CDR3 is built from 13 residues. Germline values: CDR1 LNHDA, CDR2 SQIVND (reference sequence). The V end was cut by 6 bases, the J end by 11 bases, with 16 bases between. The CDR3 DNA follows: TGTGCCAGTAGCACACGACAGTTGGTGAAACTGTTTTTT. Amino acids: CASSTRQLVKLFF.

The CDR3 nucleotides read TGTGCCAGCCGGCGGGGGGACCACTACGAGCAGTACTTC. Translated: CASRRGDHYEQYF. This chain uses TRBV7-9 with TRBJ2-7, with TRBD2 matching 8 bases. V was clipped by 8 bases and J by 3 bases; unmatched bases: 6. Germline loops: CDR1 SEHNR, CDR2 FQNEAQ (reference sequence). The CDR3 runs to 13 residues.

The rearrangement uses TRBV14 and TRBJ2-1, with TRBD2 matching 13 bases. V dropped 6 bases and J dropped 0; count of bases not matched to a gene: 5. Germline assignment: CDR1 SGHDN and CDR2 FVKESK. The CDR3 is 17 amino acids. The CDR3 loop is CASRKGLAGPSYNEQFF. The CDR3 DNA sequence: TGTGCCAGCAGAAAGGGACTAGCGGGGCCCTCCTACAATGAGCAGTTCTTC.

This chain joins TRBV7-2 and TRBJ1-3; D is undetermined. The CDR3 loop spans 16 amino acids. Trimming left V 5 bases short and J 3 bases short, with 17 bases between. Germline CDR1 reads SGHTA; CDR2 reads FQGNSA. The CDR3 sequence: CASSTPTGSLGNTIYF. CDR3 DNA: TGTGCCAGCAGCACCCCTACCGGGAGTCTTGGAAACACCATATATTTT.

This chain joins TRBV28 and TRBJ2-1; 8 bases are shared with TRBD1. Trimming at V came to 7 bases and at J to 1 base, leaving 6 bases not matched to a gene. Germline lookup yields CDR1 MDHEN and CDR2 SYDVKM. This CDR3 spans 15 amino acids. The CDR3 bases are TGTGCCAGCAAATCGGACAGGGCTTCCTACAATGAGCAGTTCTTC. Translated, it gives CASKSDRASYNEQFF.

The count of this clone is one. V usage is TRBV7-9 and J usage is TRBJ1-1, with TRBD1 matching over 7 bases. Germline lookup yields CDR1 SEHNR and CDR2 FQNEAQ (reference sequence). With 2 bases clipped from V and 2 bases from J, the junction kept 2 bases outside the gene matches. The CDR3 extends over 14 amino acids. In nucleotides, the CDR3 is TGTGCCAGCAGCTTACAGGGGGTTAACACTGAAGCTTTCTTT. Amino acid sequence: CASSLQGVNTEAFF.

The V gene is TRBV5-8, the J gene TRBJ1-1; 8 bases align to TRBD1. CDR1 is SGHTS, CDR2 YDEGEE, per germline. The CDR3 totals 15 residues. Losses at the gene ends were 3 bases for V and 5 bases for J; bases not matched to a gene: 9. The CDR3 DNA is TGTGCCAGCAGCTCCCGACAGGGGAGGGTTACTGAAGCTTTCTTT. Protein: CASSSRQGRVTEAFF.

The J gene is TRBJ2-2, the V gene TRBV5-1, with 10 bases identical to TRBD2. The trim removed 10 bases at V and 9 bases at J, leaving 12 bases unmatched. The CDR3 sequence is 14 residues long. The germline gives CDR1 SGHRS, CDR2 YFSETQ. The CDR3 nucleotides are TGCGCCGCCAGGGAACTAGCGGGGAGGTGGGAGCTGTTTTTT. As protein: CAARELAGRWELFF.

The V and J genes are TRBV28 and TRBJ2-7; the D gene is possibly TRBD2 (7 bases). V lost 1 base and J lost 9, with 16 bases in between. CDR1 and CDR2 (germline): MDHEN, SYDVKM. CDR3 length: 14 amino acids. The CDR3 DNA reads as TGTGCCAGCAGTTTATTGGCGGGGGCAGGGGCGCAGTACTTC. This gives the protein CASSLLAGAGAQYF.

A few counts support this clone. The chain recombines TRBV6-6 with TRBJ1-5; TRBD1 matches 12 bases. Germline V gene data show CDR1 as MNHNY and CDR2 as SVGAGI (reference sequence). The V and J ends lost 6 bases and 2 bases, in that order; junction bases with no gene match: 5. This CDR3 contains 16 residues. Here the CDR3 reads CASSVGTGGRNQPQHF. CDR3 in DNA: TGTGCCAGCAGCGTAGGGACAGGGGGCCGCAATCAGCCCCAGCATTTT.